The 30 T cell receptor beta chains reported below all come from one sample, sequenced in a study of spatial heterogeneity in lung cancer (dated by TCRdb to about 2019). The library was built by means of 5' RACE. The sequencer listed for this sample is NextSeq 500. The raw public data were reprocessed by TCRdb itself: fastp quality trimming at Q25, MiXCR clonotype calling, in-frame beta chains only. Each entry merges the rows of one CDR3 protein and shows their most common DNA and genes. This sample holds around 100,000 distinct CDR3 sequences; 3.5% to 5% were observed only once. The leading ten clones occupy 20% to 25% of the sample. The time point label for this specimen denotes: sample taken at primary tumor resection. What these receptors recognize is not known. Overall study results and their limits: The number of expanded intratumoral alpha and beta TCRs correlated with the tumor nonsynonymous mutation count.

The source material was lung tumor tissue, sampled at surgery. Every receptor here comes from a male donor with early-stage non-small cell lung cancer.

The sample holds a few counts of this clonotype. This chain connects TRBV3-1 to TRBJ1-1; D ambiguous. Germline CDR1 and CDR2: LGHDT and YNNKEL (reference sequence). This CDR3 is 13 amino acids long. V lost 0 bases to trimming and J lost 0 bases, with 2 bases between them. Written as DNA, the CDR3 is TGTGCCAGCAGCCAAGATGTGAACACTGAAGCTTTCTTT. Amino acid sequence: CASSQDVNTEAFF.

The CDR3 DNA sequence: TGTGCCAGCGAGCTGTCTAGCGGGGCCGCCTACGAGCAGTACTTC. This codes for CASELSSGAAYEQYF. The chain employs TRBV5-6 and TRBJ2-7; 9 positions match TRBD2. The CDR3 contains 15 residues. Unmatched junction bases numbered 10, after V lost 7 bases and J lost 2 bases. Germline CDR1 reads SGHDT; CDR2 reads YYEEEE.

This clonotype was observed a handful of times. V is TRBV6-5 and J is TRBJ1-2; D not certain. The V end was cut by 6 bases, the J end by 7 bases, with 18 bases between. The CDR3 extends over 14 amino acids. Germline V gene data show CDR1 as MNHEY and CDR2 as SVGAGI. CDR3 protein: CASRPPGLLFGYTF. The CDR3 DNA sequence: TGTGCCAGCAGACCTCCTGGACTACTATTTGGCTACACCTTC.

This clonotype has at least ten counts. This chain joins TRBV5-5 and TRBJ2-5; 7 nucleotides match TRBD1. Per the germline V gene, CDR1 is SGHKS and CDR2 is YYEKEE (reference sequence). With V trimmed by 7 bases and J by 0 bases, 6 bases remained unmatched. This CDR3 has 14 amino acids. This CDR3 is CASFLDRNQETQYF. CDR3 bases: TGTGCCAGCTTCTTGGACAGGAACCAAGAGACCCAGTACTTC.

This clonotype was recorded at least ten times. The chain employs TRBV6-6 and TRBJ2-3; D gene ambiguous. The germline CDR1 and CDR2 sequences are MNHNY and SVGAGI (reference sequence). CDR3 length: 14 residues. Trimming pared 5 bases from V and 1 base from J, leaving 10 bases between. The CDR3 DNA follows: TGTGCCAGCAGTCTCCAGCTACGCACAGATACGCAGTATTTT. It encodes CASSLQLRTDTQYF.

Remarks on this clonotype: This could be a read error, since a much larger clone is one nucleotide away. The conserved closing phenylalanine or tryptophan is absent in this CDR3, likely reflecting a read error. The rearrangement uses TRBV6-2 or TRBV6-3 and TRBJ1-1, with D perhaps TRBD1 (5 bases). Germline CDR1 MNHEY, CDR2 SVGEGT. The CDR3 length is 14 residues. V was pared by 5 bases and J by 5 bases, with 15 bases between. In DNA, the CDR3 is TGTGCCAGCAGTCCAGGACTCAGGGTGACTGAAGCTTTCCTT. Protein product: CASSPGLRVTEAFL.

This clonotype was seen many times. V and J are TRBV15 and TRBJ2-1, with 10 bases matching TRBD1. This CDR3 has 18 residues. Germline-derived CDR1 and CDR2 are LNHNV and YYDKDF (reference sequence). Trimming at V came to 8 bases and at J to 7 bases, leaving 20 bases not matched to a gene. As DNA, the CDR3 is TGTGCCACCCGGCGTGGGAAAAAGGGGACAGGGGAACCGAATGAGCAGTTCTTC. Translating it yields CATRRGKKGTGEPNEQFF.

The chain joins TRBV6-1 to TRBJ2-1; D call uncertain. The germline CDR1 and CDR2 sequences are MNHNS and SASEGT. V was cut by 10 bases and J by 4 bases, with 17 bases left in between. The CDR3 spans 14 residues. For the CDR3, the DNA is TGTGCCATAGACCAAGGAAGGATTTACAATGAGCAGTTCTTC. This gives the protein CAIDQGRIYNEQFF.

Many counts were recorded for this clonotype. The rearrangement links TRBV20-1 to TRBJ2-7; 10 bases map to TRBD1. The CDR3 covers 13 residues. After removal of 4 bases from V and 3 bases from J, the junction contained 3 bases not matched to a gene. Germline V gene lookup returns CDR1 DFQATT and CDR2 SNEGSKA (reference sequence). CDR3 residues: CSATGQGVYEQYF. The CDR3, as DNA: TGCAGTGCTACCGGACAGGGGGTCTACGAGCAGTACTTC.

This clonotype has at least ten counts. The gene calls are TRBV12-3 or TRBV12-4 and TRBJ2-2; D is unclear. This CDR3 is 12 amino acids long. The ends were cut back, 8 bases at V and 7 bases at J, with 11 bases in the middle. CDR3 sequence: CASLYFIGELFF. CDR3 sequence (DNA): TGTGCCAGCTTGTATTTCATCGGGGAGCTGTTTTTT.

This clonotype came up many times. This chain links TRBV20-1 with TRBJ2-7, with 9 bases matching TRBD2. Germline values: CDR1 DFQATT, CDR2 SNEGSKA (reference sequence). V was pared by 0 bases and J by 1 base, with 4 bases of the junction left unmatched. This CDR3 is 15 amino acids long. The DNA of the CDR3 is TGCAGTGCTAGAGATTACAGCGGGAGGTCCTACGAGCAGTACTTC. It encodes CSARDYSGRSYEQYF.

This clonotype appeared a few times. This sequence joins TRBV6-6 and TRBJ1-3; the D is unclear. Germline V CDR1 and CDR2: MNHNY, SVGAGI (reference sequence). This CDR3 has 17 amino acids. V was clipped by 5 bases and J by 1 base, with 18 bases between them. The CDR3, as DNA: TGTGCCAGCAGTCCGTACAGCCCGCAGTCTTCTGGAAACACCATATATTTT. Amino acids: CASSPYSPQSSGNTIYF.

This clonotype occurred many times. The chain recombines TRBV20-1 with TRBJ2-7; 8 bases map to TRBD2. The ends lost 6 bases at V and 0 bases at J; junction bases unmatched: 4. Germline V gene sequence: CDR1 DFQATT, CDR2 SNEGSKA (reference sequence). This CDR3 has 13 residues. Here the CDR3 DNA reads TGCAGTGCAAGACTAGCGATCTCCTACGAGCAGTACTTC. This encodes CSARLAISYEQYF.

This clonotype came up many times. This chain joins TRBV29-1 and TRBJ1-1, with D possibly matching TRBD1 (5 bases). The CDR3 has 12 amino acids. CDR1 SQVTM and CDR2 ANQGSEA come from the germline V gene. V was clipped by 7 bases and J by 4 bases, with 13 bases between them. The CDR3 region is CSGTDRGTEAFF. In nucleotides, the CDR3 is TGCAGCGGAACAGACAGAGGCACTGAAGCTTTCTTT.

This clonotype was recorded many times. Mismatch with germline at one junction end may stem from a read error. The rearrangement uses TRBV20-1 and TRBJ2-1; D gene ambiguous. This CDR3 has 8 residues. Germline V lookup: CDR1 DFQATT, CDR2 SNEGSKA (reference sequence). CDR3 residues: CSASSRRF. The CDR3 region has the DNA TGCAGTGCTAGTTCCCGAAGGTTC.

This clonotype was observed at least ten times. The CDR3 sequence is CASSQDGVQETQYF. CDR3 DNA sequence: TGTGCCAGCAGCCAAGACGGGGTCCAAGAGACCCAGTACTTC. The chain employs TRBV4-2 and TRBJ2-5, with D possibly matching TRBD2 (5 bases). The CDR3 runs to 14 residues. Germline V gene lookup returns CDR1 LGHNA and CDR2 YNFKEQ. The germline V and J ends were trimmed by 0 bases and 1 base, with 6 bases remaining between them.

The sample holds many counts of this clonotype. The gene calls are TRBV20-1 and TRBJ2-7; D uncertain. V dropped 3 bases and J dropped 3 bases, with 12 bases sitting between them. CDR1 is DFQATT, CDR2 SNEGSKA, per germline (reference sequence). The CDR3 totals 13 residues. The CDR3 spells CSARGALVYEQYF. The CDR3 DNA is TGCAGTGCTAGGGGCGCCCTAGTCTACGAGCAGTACTTC.

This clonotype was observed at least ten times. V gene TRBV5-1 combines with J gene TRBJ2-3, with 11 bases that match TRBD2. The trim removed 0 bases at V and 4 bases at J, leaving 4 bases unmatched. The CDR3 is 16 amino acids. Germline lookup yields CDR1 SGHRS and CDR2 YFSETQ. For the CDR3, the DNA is TGCGCCAGCAGCTTGGGACTAGCGGGAATCGCAGATACGCAGTATTTT. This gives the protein CASSLGLAGIADTQYF.

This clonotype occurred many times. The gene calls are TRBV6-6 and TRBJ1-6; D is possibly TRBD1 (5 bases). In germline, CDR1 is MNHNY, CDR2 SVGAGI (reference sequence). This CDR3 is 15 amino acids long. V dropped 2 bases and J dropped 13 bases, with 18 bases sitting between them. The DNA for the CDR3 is TGTGCCAGCAGTTACGACAGCGCAACATCGATCCCCCTCCACTTT. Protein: CASSYDSATSIPLHF.

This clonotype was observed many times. CDR3 nucleotide sequence: TGTGCCAGCGGATTTAGGAACACCGGGGAGCTGTTTTTT. Translating it yields CASGFRNTGELFF. The chain recombines TRBV12-3 or TRBV12-4 with TRBJ2-2; no firm D call. The CDR3 has 13 residues. V was trimmed by 8 bases and J by 1 base, leaving 8 bases between them.

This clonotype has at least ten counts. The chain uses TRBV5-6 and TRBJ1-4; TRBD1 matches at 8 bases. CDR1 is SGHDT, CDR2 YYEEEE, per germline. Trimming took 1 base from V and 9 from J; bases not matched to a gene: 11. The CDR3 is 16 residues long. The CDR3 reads CASSLLAPGQAQKLFF. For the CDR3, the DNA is TGTGCCAGCAGCTTGCTCGCACCGGGACAGGCGCAAAAACTGTTTTTT.

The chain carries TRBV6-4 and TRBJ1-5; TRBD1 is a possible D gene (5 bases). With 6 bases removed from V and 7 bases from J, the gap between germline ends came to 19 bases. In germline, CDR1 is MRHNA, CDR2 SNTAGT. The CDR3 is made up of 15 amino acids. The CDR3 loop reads CASRVYQGMGQPQHF. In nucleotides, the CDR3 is TGTGCCAGCAGAGTTTATCAGGGTATGGGGCAGCCCCAGCATTTT.

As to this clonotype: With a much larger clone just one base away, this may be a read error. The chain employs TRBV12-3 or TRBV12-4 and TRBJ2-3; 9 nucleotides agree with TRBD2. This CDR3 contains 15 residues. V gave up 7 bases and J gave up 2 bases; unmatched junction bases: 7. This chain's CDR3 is CASTLRGLATDTQYF. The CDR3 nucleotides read TGTGCCAGCACCCTGAGGGGACTAGCCACAGATACGCAGTATTTT.

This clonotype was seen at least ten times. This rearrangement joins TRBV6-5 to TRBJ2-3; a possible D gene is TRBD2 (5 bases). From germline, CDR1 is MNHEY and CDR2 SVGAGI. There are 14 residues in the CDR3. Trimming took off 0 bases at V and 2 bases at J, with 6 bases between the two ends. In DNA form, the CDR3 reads TGTGCCAGCAGTTACTCGAGGGTCACAGATACGCAGTATTTT. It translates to CASSYSRVTDTQYF.

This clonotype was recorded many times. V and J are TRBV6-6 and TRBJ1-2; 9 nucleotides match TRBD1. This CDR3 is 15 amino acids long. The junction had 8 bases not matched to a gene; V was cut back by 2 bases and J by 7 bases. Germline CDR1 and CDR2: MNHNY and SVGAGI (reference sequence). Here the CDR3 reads CASSYVTGGYVGYTF. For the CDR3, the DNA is TGTGCCAGCAGTTACGTGACAGGGGGTTATGTTGGCTACACCTTC.

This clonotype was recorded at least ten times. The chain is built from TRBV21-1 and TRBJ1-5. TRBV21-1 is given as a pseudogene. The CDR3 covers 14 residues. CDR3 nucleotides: TGTGCCAGCAGCAAAGGGGAGAGCAATCAGCCCCAGCATTTT. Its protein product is CASSKGESNQPQHF.

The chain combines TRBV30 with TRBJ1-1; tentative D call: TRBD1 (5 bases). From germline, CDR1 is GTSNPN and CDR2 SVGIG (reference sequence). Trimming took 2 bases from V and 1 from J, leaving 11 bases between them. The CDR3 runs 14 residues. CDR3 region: CAWSFGTQNTEAFF. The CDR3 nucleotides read TGTGCCTGGAGTTTTGGGACCCAGAACACTGAAGCTTTCTTT.

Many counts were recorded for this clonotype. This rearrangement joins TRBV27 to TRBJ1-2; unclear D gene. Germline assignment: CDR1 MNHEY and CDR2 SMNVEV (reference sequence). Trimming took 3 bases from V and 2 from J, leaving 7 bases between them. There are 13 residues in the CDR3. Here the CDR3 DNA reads TGTGCCAGCAGTTTTGGGGTAAACTATGGCTACACCTTC. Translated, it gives CASSFGVNYGYTF.

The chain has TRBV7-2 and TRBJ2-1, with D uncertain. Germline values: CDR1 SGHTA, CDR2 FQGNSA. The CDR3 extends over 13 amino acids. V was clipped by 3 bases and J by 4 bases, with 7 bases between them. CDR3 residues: CASSFGWYNEQFF. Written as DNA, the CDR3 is TGTGCCAGCAGCTTTGGCTGGTACAATGAGCAGTTCTTC.

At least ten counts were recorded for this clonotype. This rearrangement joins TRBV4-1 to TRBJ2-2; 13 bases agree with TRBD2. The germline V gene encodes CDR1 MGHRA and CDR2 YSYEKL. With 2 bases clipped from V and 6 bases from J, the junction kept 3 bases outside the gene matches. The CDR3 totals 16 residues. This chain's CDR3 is CASSQRTSGRSGELFF. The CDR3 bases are TGCGCCAGCAGCCAAAGGACTAGCGGGAGATCCGGGGAGCTGTTTTTT.